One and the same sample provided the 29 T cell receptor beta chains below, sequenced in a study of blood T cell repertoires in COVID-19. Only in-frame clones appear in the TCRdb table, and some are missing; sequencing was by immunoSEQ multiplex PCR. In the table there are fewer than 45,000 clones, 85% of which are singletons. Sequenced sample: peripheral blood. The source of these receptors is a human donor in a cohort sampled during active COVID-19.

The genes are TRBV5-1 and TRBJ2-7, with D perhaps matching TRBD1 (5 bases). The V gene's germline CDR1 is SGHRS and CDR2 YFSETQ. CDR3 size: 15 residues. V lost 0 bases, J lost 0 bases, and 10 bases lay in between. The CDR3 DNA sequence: TGCGCCAGCAGCTTGGTAGGGGATCCCTCCTACGAGCAGTACTTC. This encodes CASSLVGDPSYEQYF.

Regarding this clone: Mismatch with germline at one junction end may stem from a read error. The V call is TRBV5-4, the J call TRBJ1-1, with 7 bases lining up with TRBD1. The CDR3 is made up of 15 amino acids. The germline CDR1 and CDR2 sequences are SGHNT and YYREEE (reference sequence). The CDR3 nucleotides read TGTACCAGCAGCATTTCACAGGGGAGGAGGACTGAAGCTTTCTTT. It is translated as CTSSISQGRRTEAFF.

The CDR3 nucleotides read TGTGCCAGCAGCCAAGATCGGTTAACCTACAATGAGCAGTTCTTC. It is translated as CASSQDRLTYNEQFF. V and J are TRBV4-2 and TRBJ2-1; D is undetermined. The V end was cut by 0 bases, the J end by 2 bases, with 8 bases between. The CDR3 spans 15 residues. Germline V gene sequence: CDR1 LGHNA, CDR2 YNFKEQ.

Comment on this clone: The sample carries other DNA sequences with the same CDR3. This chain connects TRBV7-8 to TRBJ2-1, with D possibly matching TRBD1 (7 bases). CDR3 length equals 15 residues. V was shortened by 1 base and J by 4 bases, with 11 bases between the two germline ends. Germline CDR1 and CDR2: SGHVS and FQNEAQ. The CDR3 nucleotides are TGTGCCAGCAGCTTAGGGCAGGGGGGTTACAATGAGCAGTTCTTC. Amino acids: CASSLGQGGYNEQFF.

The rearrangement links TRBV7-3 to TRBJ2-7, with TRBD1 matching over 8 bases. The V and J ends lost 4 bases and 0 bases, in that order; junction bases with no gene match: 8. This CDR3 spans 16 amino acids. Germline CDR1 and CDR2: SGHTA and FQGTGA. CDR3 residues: CASSSDRVNSSYEQYF. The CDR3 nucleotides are TGTGCCAGCAGCTCGGACAGGGTCAATAGCTCCTACGAGCAGTACTTC.

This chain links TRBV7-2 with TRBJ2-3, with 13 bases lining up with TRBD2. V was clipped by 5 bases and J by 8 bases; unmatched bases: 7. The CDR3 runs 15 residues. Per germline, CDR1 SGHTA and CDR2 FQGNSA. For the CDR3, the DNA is TGTGCCAGCAGCCCCGGACTAGCGGGGGCGGTTACGCAGTATTTT. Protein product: CASSPGLAGAVTQYF.

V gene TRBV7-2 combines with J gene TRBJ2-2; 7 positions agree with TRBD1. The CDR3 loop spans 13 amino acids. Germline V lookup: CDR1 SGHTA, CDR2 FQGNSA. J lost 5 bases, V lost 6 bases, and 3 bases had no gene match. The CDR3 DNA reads TGTGCCAGCAGACTACAGGGGACCGGGGAGCTGTTTTTT. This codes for CASRLQGTGELFF.

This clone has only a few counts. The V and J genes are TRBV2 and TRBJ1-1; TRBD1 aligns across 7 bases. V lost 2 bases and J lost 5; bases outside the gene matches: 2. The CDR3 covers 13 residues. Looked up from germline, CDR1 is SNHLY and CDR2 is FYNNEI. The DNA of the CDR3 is TGTGCCAGCAGTGAAACAGGGGAAACTGAAGCTTTCTTT. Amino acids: CASSETGETEAFF.

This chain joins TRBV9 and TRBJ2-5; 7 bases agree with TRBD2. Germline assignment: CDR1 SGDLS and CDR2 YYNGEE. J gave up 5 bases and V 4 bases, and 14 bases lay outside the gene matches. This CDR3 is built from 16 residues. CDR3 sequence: CASSPRGGSGVETQYF. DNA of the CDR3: TGTGCCAGCAGCCCCAGAGGCGGGAGTGGTGTTGAGACCCAGTACTTC.

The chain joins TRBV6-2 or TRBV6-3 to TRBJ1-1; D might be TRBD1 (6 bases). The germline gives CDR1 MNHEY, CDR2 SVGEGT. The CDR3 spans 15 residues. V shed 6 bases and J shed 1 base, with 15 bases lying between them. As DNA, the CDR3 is TGTGCCAGCAGCCGTAAAACGGACAGGAACACTGAAGCTTTCTTT. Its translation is CASSRKTDRNTEAFF.

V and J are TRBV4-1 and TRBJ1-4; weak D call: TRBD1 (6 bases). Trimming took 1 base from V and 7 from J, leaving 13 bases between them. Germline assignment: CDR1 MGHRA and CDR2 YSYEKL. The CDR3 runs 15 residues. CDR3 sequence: CASSQVSGHLEKLFF. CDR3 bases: TGCGCCAGCAGCCAAGTTTCGGGACATCTTGAAAAACTGTTTTTT.

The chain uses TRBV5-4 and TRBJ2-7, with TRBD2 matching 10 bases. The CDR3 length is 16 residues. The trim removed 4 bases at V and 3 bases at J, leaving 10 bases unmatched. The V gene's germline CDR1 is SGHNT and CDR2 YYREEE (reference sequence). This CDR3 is CASSPGPSGGDYEQYF. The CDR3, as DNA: TGTGCCAGCAGCCCCGGTCCGAGCGGGGGGGACTACGAGCAGTACTTC.

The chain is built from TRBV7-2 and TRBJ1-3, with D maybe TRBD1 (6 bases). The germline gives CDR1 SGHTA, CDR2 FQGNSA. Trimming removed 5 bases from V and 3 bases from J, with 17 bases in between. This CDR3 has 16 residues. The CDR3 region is CASSEDRPLVGNTIYF. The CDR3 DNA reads TGTGCCAGCAGCGAGGACAGACCTTTGGTTGGAAACACCATATATTTT.

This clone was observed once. CDR3 in DNA: TGTGCCAGCAGCGCCTCGAGGACACCCCTCCACTTT. Amino acid sequence: CASSASRTPLHF. The rearrangement links TRBV11-2 to TRBJ1-6; D is uncertain. The germline V and J ends were trimmed by 5 bases and 11 bases, with 10 bases remaining between them. The germline V gene encodes CDR1 SGHAT and CDR2 FQNNGV. The CDR3 loop spans 12 amino acids.

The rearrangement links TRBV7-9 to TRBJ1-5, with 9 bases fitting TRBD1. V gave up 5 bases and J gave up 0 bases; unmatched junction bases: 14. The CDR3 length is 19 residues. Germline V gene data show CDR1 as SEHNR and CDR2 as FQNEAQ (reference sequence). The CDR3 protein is CASSPDSGTGRVSNQPQHF. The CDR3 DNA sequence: TGTGCCAGCAGCCCCGACTCCGGGACAGGGAGGGTTAGCAATCAGCCCCAGCATTTT.

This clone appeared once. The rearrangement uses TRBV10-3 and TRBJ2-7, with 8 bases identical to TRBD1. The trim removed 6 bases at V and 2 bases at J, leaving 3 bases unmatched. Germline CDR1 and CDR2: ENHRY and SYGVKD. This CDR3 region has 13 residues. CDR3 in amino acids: CAIRGQGTYEQYF. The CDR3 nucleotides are TGTGCCATCAGAGGACAGGGTACCTACGAGCAGTACTTC.

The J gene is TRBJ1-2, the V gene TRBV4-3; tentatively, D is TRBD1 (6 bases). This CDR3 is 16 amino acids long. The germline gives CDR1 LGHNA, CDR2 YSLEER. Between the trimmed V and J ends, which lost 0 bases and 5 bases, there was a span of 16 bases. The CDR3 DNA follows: TGCGCCAGCAGCCAAGAATTTACCGGGACACCTTATGGCTACACCTTC. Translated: CASSQEFTGTPYGYTF.

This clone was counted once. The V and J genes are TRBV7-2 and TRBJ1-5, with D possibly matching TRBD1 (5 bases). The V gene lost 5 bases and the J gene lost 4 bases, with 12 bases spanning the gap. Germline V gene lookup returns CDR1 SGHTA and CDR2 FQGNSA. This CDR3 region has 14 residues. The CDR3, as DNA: TGTGCCAGCAGCCTTAGTTCAGGGAATCAGCCCCAGCATTTT. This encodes CASSLSSGNQPQHF. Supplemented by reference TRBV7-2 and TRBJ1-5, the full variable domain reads GAGVSQSPSNKVTEKGKDVELRCDPISGHTALYWYRQSLGQGLEFLIYFQGNSAPDKSGLPSDRFSAERTGGSVSTLTIQRTQQEDSAVYLCASSLSSGNQPQHFGDGTRLSIL.

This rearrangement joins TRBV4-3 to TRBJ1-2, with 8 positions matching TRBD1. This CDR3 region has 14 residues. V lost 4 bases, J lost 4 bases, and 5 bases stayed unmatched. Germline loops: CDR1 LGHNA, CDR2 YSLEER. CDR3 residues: CASSRATGGYGYTF. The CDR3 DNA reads TGCGCCAGCAGCCGGGCTACAGGGGGCTATGGCTACACCTTC.

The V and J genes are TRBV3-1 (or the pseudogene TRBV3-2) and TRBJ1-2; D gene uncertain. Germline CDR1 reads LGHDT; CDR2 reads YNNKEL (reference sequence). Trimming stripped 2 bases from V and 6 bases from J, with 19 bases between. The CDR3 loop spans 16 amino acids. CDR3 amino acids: CASSQREPVRGNGYTF. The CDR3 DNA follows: TGTGCCAGCAGCCAACGCGAGCCGGTAAGAGGGAATGGCTACACCTTC.

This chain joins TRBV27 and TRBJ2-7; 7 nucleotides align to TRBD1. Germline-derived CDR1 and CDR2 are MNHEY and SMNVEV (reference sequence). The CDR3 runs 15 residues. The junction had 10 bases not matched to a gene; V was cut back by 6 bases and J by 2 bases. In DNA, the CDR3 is TGTGCCAGCAGGCTCAAATCGACAGGGCCCTACGAGCAGTACTTC. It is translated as CASRLKSTGPYEQYF.

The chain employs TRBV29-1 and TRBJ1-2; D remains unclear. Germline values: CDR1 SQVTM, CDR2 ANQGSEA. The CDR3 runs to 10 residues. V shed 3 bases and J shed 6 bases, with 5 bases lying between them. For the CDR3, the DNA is TGCAGCGTTGAGAGGGATGGCTACACCTTC. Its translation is CSVERDGYTF.

The CDR3 is CASSTRDRGATGELFF. In DNA form, the CDR3 reads TGTGCCAGCAGCACCCGGGACAGGGGAGCGACCGGGGAGCTGTTTTTT. The rearrangement uses TRBV9 and TRBJ2-2; 10 bases map to TRBD1. Germline CDR1 and CDR2: SGDLS and YYNGEE. The J segment lost 5 bases and the V segment lost 4 bases, leaving 8 bases of the junction unmatched. This CDR3 comprises 16 residues.

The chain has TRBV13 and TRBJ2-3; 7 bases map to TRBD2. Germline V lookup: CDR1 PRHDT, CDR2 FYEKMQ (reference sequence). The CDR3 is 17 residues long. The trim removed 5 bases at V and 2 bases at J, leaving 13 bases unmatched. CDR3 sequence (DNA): TGTGCCAGCAGCCAAACAACGCCTAGCGGTTTCACAGATACGCAGTATTTT. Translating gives CASSQTTPSGFTDTQYF.

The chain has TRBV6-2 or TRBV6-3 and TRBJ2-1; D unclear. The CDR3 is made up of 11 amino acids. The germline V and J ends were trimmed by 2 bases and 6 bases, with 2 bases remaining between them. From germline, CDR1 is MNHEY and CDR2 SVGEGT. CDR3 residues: CASSYLNEQFF. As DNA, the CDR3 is TGTGCCAGCAGTTACCTCAATGAGCAGTTCTTC.

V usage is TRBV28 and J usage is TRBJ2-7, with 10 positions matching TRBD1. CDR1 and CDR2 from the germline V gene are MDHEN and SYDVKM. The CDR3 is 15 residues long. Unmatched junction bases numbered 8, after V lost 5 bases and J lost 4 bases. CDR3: CASSVQGQGQYEQYF. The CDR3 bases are TGTGCCAGCAGTGTGCAGGGACAGGGGCAGTACGAGCAGTACTTC. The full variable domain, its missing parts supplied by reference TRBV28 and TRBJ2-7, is DVKVTQSSRYLVKRTGEKVFLECVQDMDHENMFWYRQDPGLGLRLIYFSYDVKMKEKGDIPEGYSVSREKKERFSLILESASTNQTSMYLCASSVQGQGQYEQYFGPGTRLTVT.

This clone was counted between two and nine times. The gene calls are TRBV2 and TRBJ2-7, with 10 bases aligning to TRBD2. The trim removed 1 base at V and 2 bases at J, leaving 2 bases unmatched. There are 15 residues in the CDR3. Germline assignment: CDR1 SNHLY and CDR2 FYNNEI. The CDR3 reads CASSEERGGAYEQYF. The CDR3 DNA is TGTGCCAGCAGTGAAGAGCGGGGGGGCGCCTACGAGCAGTACTTC.

CDR3 amino acids: CAWAGTGGFGNTIYF. CDR3 bases: TGTGCCTGGGCCGGGACAGGGGGCTTCGGAAACACCATATATTTT. The chain employs TRBV30 and TRBJ1-3; the match to TRBD1 covers 12 bases. Per germline, CDR1 GTSNPN and CDR2 SVGIG (reference sequence). This CDR3 is built from 15 residues. Trimming at V came to 5 bases and at J to 4 bases, leaving 6 bases not matched to a gene.

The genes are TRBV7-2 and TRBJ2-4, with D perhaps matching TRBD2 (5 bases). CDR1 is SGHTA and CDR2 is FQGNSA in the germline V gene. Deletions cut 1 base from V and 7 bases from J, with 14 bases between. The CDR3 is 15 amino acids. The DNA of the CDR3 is TGTGCCAGCAGCTTAGTAGCGACATCCGGCAACATTCAGTACTTC. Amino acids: CASSLVATSGNIQYF.